This is a list of T cell receptor beta chains from one sample in a study of high-grade serous ovarian cancer treatment subgroups. TCRdb's copy holds only in-frame clones and misses some; the assay was immunoSEQ multiplex PCR. Counted here are approximately 17,000 clones, 73% occurring once; the ten biggest clones make up 4.5%. Sequencing was performed on tumor tissue. The receptors were sampled from a human donor with high-grade serous ovarian cancer. Each CDR3 is given with its conserved first and last residue. A D gene is named only where the DNA matches it firmly. A row's size may be missing; if present it is once, few, many or a size class.

-,-,TRBJ2-3,TRBV6-5,CASSYSKGFGADTQYF,TGTGCCAGCAGTTACTCGAAAGGGTTTGGGGCAGATACGCAGTATTTT
-,-,TRBJ2-5,TRBV7-3,CASSSMGRVWGHETQYF,TGTGCCAGCAGCTCCATGGGACGAGTTTGGGGGCACGAGACCCAGTACTTC
-,-,TRBJ2-7,TRBV6-5,CASSWGDSKYEQYF,TGTGCCAGCAGCTGGGGGGACAGCAAGTACGAGCAGTACTTC
-,TRBD2,TRBJ2-5,TRBV5-6,CASSLLAGGTQETQYF,TGTGCCAGCAGCTTGTTGGCGGGGGGGACGCAAGAGACCCAGTACTTC
-,TRBD2,TRBJ2-1,TRBV14,CASSQEGRGASYNEQFF,TGTGCCAGCAGCCAAGAAGGGCGGGGGGCCTCCTACAATGAGCAGTTCTTC
few,-,TRBJ1-5,TRBV6-6,CASRAPDSGNQPQHF,TGTGCCAGCAGAGCCCCCGACAGCGGTAATCAGCCCCAGCATTTT
-,-,TRBJ2-2,TRBV30,CAWNAGNTGELFF,TGTGCCTGGAACGCAGGAAACACCGGGGAGCTGTTTTTT
-,-,TRBJ2-3,TRBV7-2,CASSPGLPDTQYF,TGTGCCAGCAGTCCTGGACTCCCTGATACGCAGTATTTT
once,TRBD1,TRBJ1-2,TRBV5-1,CASSPGQDRYGYTF,TGCGCCAGCAGCCCCGGACAGGACCGCTATGGCTACACCTTC
-,-,TRBJ2-3,TRBV4-3,CASQQGRLADTQYF,TGCGCCAGCCAGCAGGGCCGGCTAGCAGATACGCAGTATTTT
-,-,TRBJ2-3,TRBV19,CASSPRGRGSSTDTQYF,TGTGCCAGTAGTCCCCGGGGGAGGGGGTCTAGCACAGATACGCAGTATTTT
-,-,TRBJ2-7,TRBV5-6,CASSLEGSSYEQYF,TGTGCCAGCAGCTTGGAAGGGAGCTCCTACGAGCAGTACTTC